The present TCR beta chain was sequenced within a study of shared T cell receptors in the human thymus. The CDR3 is 13 amino acids. CDR1 is SNHLY, CDR2 FYNNEI, per germline. Trimming took 3 bases from V and 9 from J, leaving 12 bases between them. Libraries were prepared by immunoSEQ multiplex PCR; TCRdb keeps only in-frame clonotypes and omits some of them. The top ten hold around 0.0099% of the sample, which has roughly 660,000 clones, over 75% seen once. The data were also submitted as part of a second study, on human thymus T cells. That report notes: Those donating were healthy Finnish infants in corrective surgery for congenital heart defects. Resections from corrective heart surgery supplied the thymus tissue. V and J genes seemed to be used with bias in thymic and blood repertoires. Highly overlapping thymic repertoires among unrelated individuals were reported in related research.

The chain is built from TRBV2 and TRBJ2-4; TRBD2 might be the D (6 bases). The source of this sequence is a boy under two years old with a congenital heart defect. Source material: thymocytes. CDR3 sequence (DNA): TGTGCCAGCAGTGAGCAGGGTAGCGGCATTCAGTACTTC. This codes for CASSEQGSGIQYF.